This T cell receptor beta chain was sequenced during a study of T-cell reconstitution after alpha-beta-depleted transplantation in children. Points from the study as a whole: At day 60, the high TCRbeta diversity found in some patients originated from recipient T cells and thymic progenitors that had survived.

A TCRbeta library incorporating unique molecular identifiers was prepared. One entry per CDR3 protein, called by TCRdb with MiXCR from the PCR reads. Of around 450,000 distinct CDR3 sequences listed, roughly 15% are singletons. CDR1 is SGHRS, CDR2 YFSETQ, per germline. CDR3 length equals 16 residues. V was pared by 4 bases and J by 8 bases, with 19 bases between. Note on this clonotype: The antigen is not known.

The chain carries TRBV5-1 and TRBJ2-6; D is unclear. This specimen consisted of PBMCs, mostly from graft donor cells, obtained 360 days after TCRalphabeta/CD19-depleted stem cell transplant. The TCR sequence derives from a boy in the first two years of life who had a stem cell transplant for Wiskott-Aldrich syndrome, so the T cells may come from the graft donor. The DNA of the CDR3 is TGCGCCAGCAGCCAAAGTAAGCCTACCAGCCCCAACGTCCTGACTTTC. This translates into CASSQSKPTSPNVLTF.